This is a list of T cell receptor beta chains from one sample in a study of response to subunit inactivated influenza vaccine. Each CDR3 protein gets one entry after TCRdb re-called the RT-PCR reads with MiXCR. In the table there are roughly 500,000 distinct CDR3 sequences, about 25% of which are singletons. Material: CD4+ T cells sorted from PBMCs, obtained about 5 days after vaccination. Every receptor here comes from a man aged 45 to 65 who received an inactivated influenza vaccine. CDR3s include the opening cysteine and the closing phenylalanine or tryptophan. Fields, in order: V gene, clone size, CDR3 length, D gene, J gene, CDR3 protein. A D gene is named only where the DNA matches it firmly. Clone size is given for some rows only: seen once, a few or many times, or a class if the clone is expanded.

V gene: TRBV12-3/TRBV12-4
clone size: few
CDR3 length: 17
D gene: TRBD2
J gene: TRBJ2-3
CDR3 protein: CASSLRTSGRGADTQYF

V gene: TRBV20-1
clone size: few
CDR3 length: 15
D gene: NA
J gene: TRBJ2-4
CDR3 protein: CSARDYTLAKNIQYF

V gene: TRBV5-6
clone size: NA
CDR3 length: 15
D gene: TRBD2
J gene: TRBJ2-7
CDR3 protein: CASSLGGGGPYEQYF

V gene: TRBV9
clone size: NA
CDR3 length: 17
D gene: TRBD1
J gene: TRBJ1-2
CDR3 protein: CASSDSTGGSPNYGYTF

V gene: TRBV20-1
clone size: few
CDR3 length: 15
D gene: NA
J gene: TRBJ2-3
CDR3 protein: CSASLGRYYTDTQYF

V gene: TRBV7-2
clone size: few
CDR3 length: 16
D gene: TRBD1
J gene: TRBJ2-3
CDR3 protein: CASSKDSGGRTDTQYF

V gene: TRBV4-2
clone size: NA
CDR3 length: 14
D gene: TRBD1
J gene: TRBJ2-3
CDR3 protein: CASFCGTATDTQYF

V gene: TRBV25-1
clone size: NA
CDR3 length: 14
D gene: NA
J gene: TRBJ2-7
CDR3 protein: CASSGTGGDYEQYF

V gene: TRBV3-1
clone size: few
CDR3 length: 15
D gene: TRBD1
J gene: TRBJ2-5
CDR3 protein: CASSPWTGGRETQYF

V gene: TRBV4-2
clone size: once
CDR3 length: 17
D gene: TRBD2
J gene: TRBJ2-2
CDR3 protein: CASSQEATSGETGELFF

V gene: TRBV12-3/TRBV12-4
clone size: few
CDR3 length: 15
D gene: TRBD2
J gene: TRBJ2-1
CDR3 protein: CASRIGTSGSSEQFF

V gene: TRBV3-1
clone size: many
CDR3 length: 15
D gene: TRBD1
J gene: TRBJ2-2
CDR3 protein: CASSQVTGATGELFF

V gene: TRBV20-1
clone size: few
CDR3 length: 14
D gene: TRBD2
J gene: TRBJ2-5
CDR3 protein: CSAPLAGVGETQYF

V gene: TRBV24-1
clone size: few
CDR3 length: 16
D gene: NA
J gene: TRBJ2-2
CDR3 protein: CATSDSPPQGTGELFF

V gene: TRBV20-1
clone size: few
CDR3 length: 13
D gene: TRBD1
J gene: TRBJ1-2
CDR3 protein: CSAIKGASYGYTF

V gene: TRBV29-1
clone size: NA
CDR3 length: 13
D gene: TRBD1
J gene: TRBJ2-7
CDR3 protein: CSVEEGQAYEQYF

V gene: TRBV4-2
clone size: many
CDR3 length: 13
D gene: NA
J gene: TRBJ2-7
CDR3 protein: CASSPRRGDEQYF

V gene: TRBV6-1
clone size: NA
CDR3 length: 15
D gene: NA
J gene: TRBJ1-1
CDR3 protein: CASSHGTVANTEAFF

V gene: TRBV20-1
clone size: few
CDR3 length: 12
D gene: TRBD2
J gene: TRBJ2-1
CDR3 protein: CAGTSVYNEQFF

V gene: TRBV6-4
clone size: once
CDR3 length: 14
D gene: TRBD2
J gene: TRBJ2-1
CDR3 protein: CASSTSGRENEQFF

V gene: TRBV5-1
clone size: NA
CDR3 length: 16
D gene: NA
J gene: TRBJ1-1
CDR3 protein: CASSVAARALNTEAFF

V gene: TRBV28
clone size: NA
CDR3 length: 15
D gene: TRBD2
J gene: TRBJ2-1
CDR3 protein: CASSSSGVSYNEQFF

V gene: TRBV10-1
clone size: NA
CDR3 length: 13
D gene: TRBD1
J gene: TRBJ1-1
CDR3 protein: CASRDRRFSEAFF

V gene: TRBV7-9
clone size: once
CDR3 length: 16
D gene: TRBD2
J gene: TRBJ2-3
CDR3 protein: CASSFRERGGTDMQYF

V gene: TRBV10-3
clone size: few
CDR3 length: 15
D gene: TRBD1
J gene: TRBJ2-7
CDR3 protein: CAISKGQGLSYEQYF

V gene: TRBV11-2
clone size: NA
CDR3 length: 17
D gene: TRBD2
J gene: TRBJ2-3
CDR3 protein: CASSPGTSGGVTDTQYF

V gene: TRBV2
clone size: NA
CDR3 length: 16
D gene: NA
J gene: TRBJ2-3
CDR3 protein: CAGSEEALGMTDTQYF

V gene: TRBV6-1
clone size: NA
CDR3 length: 14
D gene: TRBD1
J gene: TRBJ1-2
CDR3 protein: CASRTGTGNYGYTF

V gene: TRBV10-3
clone size: few
CDR3 length: 15
D gene: TRBD1
J gene: TRBJ1-1
CDR3 protein: CAISLKTGTNTEAFF

V gene: TRBV6-2/TRBV6-3
clone size: NA
CDR3 length: 16
D gene: TRBD1
J gene: TRBJ1-1
CDR3 protein: CATRYEGARRNTEAFF

V gene: TRBV5-1
clone size: NA
CDR3 length: 14
D gene: NA
J gene: TRBJ2-2
CDR3 protein: CASSLGRVTGELFF

V gene: TRBV20-1
clone size: few
CDR3 length: 14
D gene: NA
J gene: TRBJ2-3
CDR3 protein: CSAGSGSSTDTQYF